These 24 T cell receptor beta chains originate from one sample sequenced in a study of shared clonotypes between healthy human individuals. Data came from immunoSEQ multiplex PCR; TCRdb stores just in-frame clones and leaves some out. The data show millions of clones, approximately 93% seen once. Sequenced sample: naive CD4+ T cells from PBMCs. As to subset: CD45RA+ positively selected. These receptor sequences come from a man aged 18-30 years in good health. Some clones in this sample may be carry-over from other donors' samples.

This clone appeared once. The chain combines TRBV5-1 with TRBJ2-5, with TRBD2 matching over 7 bases. Germline trimming cut 2 bases from V and 5 bases from J; bases unmatched to any gene: 6. CDR1 and CDR2 from the germline V gene are SGHRS and YFSETQ. This CDR3 is built from 14 residues. The CDR3 bases are TGCGCCAGCAGCTTAGGGGAGGGAGGGGAGACCCAGTACTTC. Residues: CASSLGEGGETQYF.

The V gene is TRBV15, the J gene TRBJ2-2; 13 positions match TRBD2. The junction had 4 bases not matched to a gene; V was cut back by 2 bases and J by 4 bases. CDR1 LNHNV and CDR2 YYDKDF come from the germline V gene (reference sequence). The CDR3 contains 17 residues. CDR3: CATSRSGLAGVTGELFF. The CDR3 region has the DNA TGTGCCACCAGCAGATCCGGACTAGCGGGAGTCACCGGGGAGCTGTTTTTT. The variable domain in full, completed from reference TRBV15 and TRBJ2-2, reads DAMVIQNPRYQVTQFGKPVTLSCSQTLNHNVMYWYQQKSSQAPKLLFHYYDKDFNNEADTPDNFQSRRPNTSFCFLDIRSPGLGDTAMYLCATSRSGLAGVTGELFFGEGSRLTVL.

CDR3 loop: CASWTNWGTQYF. As DNA, the CDR3 is TGTGCCAGCTGGACGAATTGGGGGACCCAGTACTTC. The rearrangement uses TRBV6-5 and TRBJ2-5; D unclear. The CDR3 runs 12 residues. Trimming pared 8 bases from V and 7 bases from J, leaving 14 bases between. Germline V gene lookup returns CDR1 MNHEY and CDR2 SVGAGI.

This sequence joins TRBV7-6 and TRBJ2-5, with D unclear. Germline-derived CDR1 and CDR2 are SGHVS and FNYEAQ. V was trimmed by 4 bases and J by 2 bases, leaving 8 bases between them. The CDR3 consists of 13 residues. Here the CDR3 reads CASSWTFQETQYF. CDR3 nucleotide sequence: TGTGCCAGCAGCTGGACCTTTCAAGAGACCCAGTACTTC.

The gene calls are TRBV4-2 and TRBJ1-1; 8 positions agree with TRBD1. The V gene's germline CDR1 is LGHNA and CDR2 YNFKEQ. This CDR3 is 18 amino acids long. Germline trimming cut 2 bases from V and 1 base from J; bases unmatched to any gene: 12. CDR3 sequence reads: CASSQQITDRAGNTEAFF. CDR3 coding DNA: TGTGCCAGCAGCCAACAAATTACGGACAGGGCAGGGAACACTGAAGCTTTCTTT.

The chain combines TRBV5-1 with TRBJ2-3, with D tentatively TRBD2 (6 bases). Germline CDR1 and CDR2: SGHRS and YFSETQ. The CDR3 has 16 residues. V was clipped by 2 bases and J by 4 bases, with 17 bases between them. The CDR3 is CASSLSAAGRSDTQYF. In DNA form, the CDR3 reads TGCGCCAGCAGCTTAAGCGCTGCGGGACGCTCAGATACGCAGTATTTT.

A single count supports this clone. Other DNA sequences of this sample code for an identical CDR3. V usage is TRBV6-1 and J usage is TRBJ2-7, with TRBD2 identical over 9 bases. The V and J ends lost 1 base and 4 bases, in that order; junction bases with no gene match: 5. There are 15 residues in the CDR3. Germline assignment: CDR1 MNHNS and CDR2 SASEGT. CDR3 nucleotides: TGTGCCAGCAGTGAAGGGGCTAGCGGGACGTACGAGCAGTACTTC. The encoded protein is CASSEGASGTYEQYF.

The rearrangement joins TRBV30 to TRBJ1-2; D is perhaps TRBD1 (5 bases). V was cut by 3 bases and J by 4 bases, with 15 bases left in between. Germline loops: CDR1 GTSNPN, CDR2 SVGIG (reference sequence). This CDR3 is 14 amino acids long. For the CDR3, the DNA is TGTGCCTGGAGCCAACTTGGACAACGCTATGGCTACACCTTC. This encodes CAWSQLGQRYGYTF.

The rearrangement joins TRBV7-2 to TRBJ1-1; D ambiguous. Germline V CDR1 and CDR2: SGHTA, FQGNSA. Trimming left V 1 base short and J 0 bases short, with 6 bases between. There are 14 residues in the CDR3. This CDR3 is CASSLVGVNTEAFF. For the CDR3, the DNA is TGTGCCAGCAGCTTAGTAGGAGTGAACACTGAAGCTTTCTTT.

The chain links TRBV27 to TRBJ2-5; the D gene is possibly TRBD2 (6 bases). The CDR3 is 14 residues long. Germline CDR1 MNHEY, CDR2 SMNVEV (reference sequence). Trimming shortened V by 2 bases and J by 6 bases, and 13 bases separated the two germline ends. CDR3 loop: CASSLGGWLQTQYF. DNA of the CDR3: TGTGCCAGCAGTTTAGGGGGGTGGTTACAGACCCAGTACTTC.

The chain employs TRBV21-1 and TRBJ2-5. TRBV21-1 is flagged as a pseudogene. This CDR3 is 10 amino acids long. The CDR3 bases are TGTGCCTTTACGGACCGGACCCAGTACTTC. Translation: CAFTDRTQYF.

As regards this clone: The same CDR3 also results from other DNA sequences found in this sample. The V call is TRBV2, the J call TRBJ2-7; unclear D gene. Trimming left V 3 bases short and J 0 bases short, with 3 bases between. CDR3 length equals 12 residues. Germline V gene sequence: CDR1 SNHLY, CDR2 FYNNEI. CDR3 residues: CASSESSYEQYF. CDR3 coding DNA: TGTGCCAGCAGTGAGAGCTCCTACGAGCAGTACTTC.

The gene calls are TRBV18 and TRBJ1-3, with D possibly matching TRBD1 (6 bases). The CDR3 has 14 amino acids. CDR1 KGHSH and CDR2 LQKENI come from the germline V gene. V dropped 3 bases and J dropped 6 bases, with 12 bases sitting between them. The CDR3 DNA reads TGTGCCAGCTCACCCGTCGGGGGCGCAAACACCATATATTTT. Its protein is CASSPVGGANTIYF.

The chain's CDR3 is CASSEKLTNQPQHF. The CDR3 DNA reads TGTGCCAGCAGTGAAAAGCTAACGAATCAGCCCCAGCATTTT. V and J are TRBV6-1 and TRBJ1-5; D unclear. With 2 bases removed from V and 4 bases from J, the gap between germline ends came to 9 bases. The germline gives CDR1 MNHNS, CDR2 SASEGT. This CDR3 spans 14 amino acids.

The chain uses TRBV6-6 and TRBJ2-7, with D maybe TRBD2 (6 bases). The CDR3 sequence is 15 residues long. Germline V lookup: CDR1 MNHNY, CDR2 SVGAGI (reference sequence). Between the trimmed V and J ends, which lost 4 bases and 4 bases, there was a span of 17 bases. DNA for the CDR3: TGTGCCAGCAGTTTGGGGGGAGGCATTGGGTACGAGCAGTACTTC. Its translation is CASSLGGGIGYEQYF.

The chain employs TRBV5-1 and TRBJ2-7, with D possibly matching TRBD1 (6 bases). Germline CDR1 is SGHRS and CDR2 is YFSETQ. This CDR3 is built from 16 residues. V gave up 4 bases and J gave up 3 bases, with 20 bases separating them. CDR3 region: CASSLGALGRVYEQYF. The CDR3, as DNA: TGCGCCAGCAGCCTGGGGGCGCTTGGGCGGGTCTACGAGCAGTACTTC.

The chain carries TRBV25-1 and TRBJ1-2; D uncertain. Trimming removed 0 bases from V and 4 bases from J, with 6 bases in between. The germline CDR1 and CDR2 sequences are MGHDK and SYGVNS. This CDR3 has 13 amino acids. The CDR3, as DNA: TGTGCCAGCAGTGAATACGAACTCTATGGCTACACCTTC. Its protein is CASSEYELYGYTF.

The chain is built from TRBV28 and TRBJ1-2, with a weak D call TRBD1 (5 bases). The V and J ends lost 6 bases and 2 bases respectively, with 19 bases between them. Germline CDR1 is MDHEN and CDR2 is SYDVKM. The CDR3 length is 16 residues. The CDR3 DNA is TGTGCCAGCAGCTACGGGACCTCGGGGGAGAACTATGGCTACACCTTC. This codes for CASSYGTSGENYGYTF.

The chain combines TRBV7-9 with TRBJ1-4; maybe TRBD1 (5 bases). This CDR3 contains 16 residues. Germline V CDR1 and CDR2: SEHNR, FQNEAQ (reference sequence). The V end was cut by 2 bases, the J end by 2 bases, with 12 bases between. The CDR3 loop reads CASSLLEGTTNEKLFF. CDR3 DNA sequence: TGTGCCAGCAGCTTACTGGAGGGGACGACTAATGAAAAACTGTTTTTT.

This sequence joins TRBV7-9 and TRBJ2-5; the match to TRBD1 covers 8 bases. The J call may be in error: the DNA end matches TRBJ2-7 better. The germline gives CDR1 SEHNR, CDR2 FQNEAQ (reference sequence). CDR3 length equals 15 residues. In nucleotides, the CDR3 is TGTGCCAGCAGCCGAACAGGGGGTGAACGATACGAGCAGTACTTC. Translating it yields CASSRTGGERYEQYF.

As DNA, the CDR3 is TGTGCCTGGAGTGAGTGGTCCACGACGACACCAAACACCGGGGAGCTGTTTTTT. This gives the protein CAWSEWSTTTPNTGELFF. V gene TRBV30 combines with J gene TRBJ2-2; D is ambiguous. Germline V gene lookup returns CDR1 GTSNPN and CDR2 SVGIG (reference sequence). Trimming left V 1 base short and J 2 bases short, with 20 bases between. The CDR3 is made up of 18 amino acids.

This clone showed up just once. V and J are TRBV6-4 and TRBJ2-2; possible D gene TRBD2, 5 bases. Germline V lookup: CDR1 MRHNA, CDR2 SNTAGT. Trimming took 6 bases from V and 5 from J, leaving 16 bases between them. This CDR3 contains 15 residues. The CDR3 sequence: CASSLNGVGTGELFF. In DNA, the CDR3 is TGTGCCAGCAGCCTGAACGGGGTTGGGACCGGGGAGCTGTTTTTT.

The chain couples TRBV4-1 to TRBJ1-3; D ambiguous. The ends were cut back, 0 bases at V and 3 bases at J, with 9 bases in the middle. Germline V gives CDR1 MGHRA, CDR2 YSYEKL. The CDR3 covers 15 residues. The CDR3 loop reads CASSQDVVFGNTIYF. The CDR3 coding sequence is TGCGCCAGCAGCCAAGATGTGGTGTTTGGAAACACCATATATTTT.

The genes are TRBV27 and TRBJ2-7, with 7 bases lining up with TRBD1. The trim removed 0 bases at V and 4 bases at J, leaving 9 bases unmatched. This CDR3 is built from 16 residues. Germline CDR1 is MNHEY and CDR2 is SMNVEV (reference sequence). The chain's CDR3 is CASSLSPSRGRYEQYF. As DNA, the CDR3 is TGTGCCAGCAGTTTATCCCCCTCCAGGGGGAGATACGAGCAGTACTTC.